This T cell receptor gamma chain was captured in a study of γδ T cells in repeated Plasmodium falciparum infection. Looking at the study overall: Donors were malaria-exposed Malian children or age- and gender-matched Australian children. General study points: Waves of new clonotype selection appeared after repeated controlled infections in Vdelta2-negative, largely Vdelta1+, gammadelta T cells.

TCRdb re-called clones from the multiplex PCR reads via CATT. The repertoire holds about 14,000 gamma-chain clones, 1.6% seen once, with about 30% in the top ten. Turning to this clone: What it binds is unknown. This DNA translates differently at residue 3 from the TCRdb protein, which is that of a much larger clone; a read error is likely, and the protein shown is the DNA's own translation.

Per the germline V gene, CDR1 is VTNTFY and CDR2 is YDVSTARD (reference sequence). The CDR3 totals 13 residues. Gammadelta T cells were flow-sorted from PBMC into Vgamma9/Vdelta2+ and Vdelta2-negative populations for bulk analysis. The chain links TRGV3 to TRGJ1 or TRGJ2. No J segment appears in TCRdb, so it was assigned here by matching the sequence to germline. The clonotype was recovered from a pool of human donors (malaria-infected and uninfected, not separated). Sequencing input: gamma-delta T cells from blood. The DNA of the CDR3 is TGTGCCGCCTGGCCCCGAATTGGGCGTAAGAAACTCTTT. The encoded protein is CAAWPRIGRKKLF.